A single sample is the source of the 11 T cell receptor beta chains below, sequenced in a study of human thymus T cells. Clones were read by immunoSEQ multiplex PCR, and TCRdb kept only the in-frame ones, dropping some. In the table there are approximately 49,000 clones, approximately 95% of which are singletons. Sequencing was done on a sample of blood. These receptors all stem from a girl less than two years old with a congenital heart defect but otherwise immunologically healthy.

The chain joins TRBV19 to TRBJ1-2; TRBD1 matches at 8 bases. From germline, CDR1 is LNHDA and CDR2 SQIVND (reference sequence). The V gene end was trimmed by 3 bases and the J gene end by 2 bases; junction bases not matched to a gene: 2. This CDR3 contains 14 residues. CDR3 sequence reads: CASSITGGNYGYTF. The CDR3 DNA reads as TGTGCCAGTAGTATTACAGGGGGGAACTATGGCTACACCTTC.

The chain combines TRBV2 with TRBJ2-5, with no clear D. Germline V gives CDR1 SNHLY, CDR2 FYNNEI. The germline V and J ends were trimmed by 3 bases and 4 bases, with 9 bases remaining between them. The CDR3 runs to 13 residues. CDR3 nucleotide sequence: TGTGCCAGCAGTGATCTAAGTACAGAGACCCAGTACTTC. Translation: CASSDLSTETQYF.

The V call is TRBV6-4, the J call TRBJ2-3, with 8 bases aligning to TRBD2. CDR3 size: 14 residues. Germline CDR1 and CDR2: MRHNA and SNTAGT. With V trimmed by 5 bases and J by 4 bases, 5 bases remained unmatched. CDR3 region: CASSPSGWSDTQYF. DNA for the CDR3: TGTGCCAGCAGTCCTAGCGGGTGGTCAGATACGCAGTATTTT.

The gene calls are TRBV11-2 and TRBJ2-5; possible D gene TRBD2, 5 bases. The germline V and J ends were trimmed by 3 bases and 9 bases, with 14 bases remaining between them. Germline loops: CDR1 SGHAT, CDR2 FQNNGV. CDR3 size: 13 residues. As DNA, the CDR3 is TGTGCCAGCAGCTTCCGGGGATTCGAGGCCCAGTACTTC. Translated: CASSFRGFEAQYF. The full variable domain, its missing parts supplied by reference TRBV11-2 and TRBJ2-5, is EAGVAQSPRYKIIEKRQSVAFWCNPISGHATLYWYQQILGQGPKLLIQFQNNGVVDDSQLPKDRFSAERLKGVDSTLKIQPAKLEDSAVYLCASSFRGFEAQYFGPGTRLLVL.

This clone has a single count. The chain is built from TRBV11-2 and TRBJ2-1; TRBD2 agrees at 8 bases. Per germline, CDR1 SGHAT and CDR2 FQNNGV. This CDR3 spans 15 amino acids. The junction had 9 bases not matched to a gene; V was cut back by 5 bases and J by 6 bases. In nucleotides, the CDR3 is TGTGCCAGCAGCGCGCGAATAGCGGGAACCAATGAGCAGTTCTTC. Its translation is CASSARIAGTNEQFF. Full variable domain (rest looked up from reference TRBV11-2 and TRBJ2-1): EAGVAQSPRYKIIEKRQSVAFWCNPISGHATLYWYQQILGQGPKLLIQFQNNGVVDDSQLPKDRFSAERLKGVDSTLKIQPAKLEDSAVYLCASSARIAGTNEQFFGPGTRLTVL.

The genes are TRBV7-9 and TRBJ2-7; D unclear. The CDR3 spans 14 residues. The V end was cut by 4 bases, the J end by 2 bases, with 12 bases between. Germline V gene data show CDR1 as SEHNR and CDR2 as FQNEAQ (reference sequence). This CDR3 is CASSSPGNPYEQYF. CDR3 sequence (DNA): TGTGCCAGCAGCTCTCCCGGTAACCCCTACGAGCAGTACTTC.

The V gene is TRBV4-1, the J gene TRBJ1-3, with a weak D call TRBD1 (5 bases). Trimming took off 4 bases at V and 5 bases at J, with 18 bases between the two ends. This CDR3 contains 16 residues. Germline V gives CDR1 MGHRA, CDR2 YSYEKL. Here the CDR3 DNA reads TGCGCCAGCAGCCCTGAACAGGCTTCTACCAGAAACACCATATATTTT. Encoded protein: CASSPEQASTRNTIYF.

This rearrangement joins TRBV20-1 to TRBJ1-2, with D perhaps matching TRBD1 (5 bases). Trimming took 6 bases from V and 6 from J, leaving 8 bases between them. This CDR3 has 10 residues. CDR1 DFQATT and CDR2 SNEGSKA come from the germline V gene (reference sequence). The CDR3 DNA is TGCAGTGCCATAGGGGATGGCTACACCTTC. Translation: CSAIGDGYTF.

V gene TRBV30 combines with J gene TRBJ2-1; D is unclear. Germline loops: CDR1 GTSNPN, CDR2 SVGIG (reference sequence). The CDR3 runs 15 residues. V was cut by 5 bases and J by 6 bases, with 20 bases left in between. The chain's CDR3 is CAWVPRYPFLNEQFF. The CDR3 DNA follows: TGTGCCTGGGTCCCCCGCTACCCCTTCCTCAATGAGCAGTTCTTC.

A single count supports this clone. This chain joins TRBV9 and TRBJ2-7; the match to TRBD2 covers 13 bases. This CDR3 is built from 14 residues. CDR1 and CDR2 from the germline V gene are SGDLS and YYNGEE. The junction had 6 bases not matched to a gene; V was cut back by 5 bases and J by 7 bases. The chain's CDR3 is CASSLTSGRSEQYF. The CDR3 region has the DNA TGTGCCAGCAGTTTGACTAGCGGGAGGAGTGAGCAGTACTTC.

As concerns this clone: Other DNA sequences in the sample encode the same CDR3. V gene TRBV5-1 combines with J gene TRBJ1-1; the D gene is possibly TRBD1 (6 bases). This CDR3 contains 13 residues. Germline lookup yields CDR1 SGHRS and CDR2 YFSETQ. Trimming removed 4 bases from V and 1 base from J, with 8 bases in between. The CDR3 DNA is TGCGCCAGCAGCCTAGGGGGGAACACTGAAGCTTTCTTT. Its translation: CASSLGGNTEAFF.